Listed here is a single T cell receptor beta chain. Its antigen is still unknown. The data were taken from a study of T cell responses to AZD1222 COVID-19 vaccine. Profiled with immunoSEQ multiplex PCR; TCRdb holds only in-frame clones, not every one. The sample has about 150,000 clones; about nine tenths are singletons. Overall study results and limits: Without day 14 samples, only post-peak T cell repertoires were studied. White British donors predominated, females outnumbered males, and clonal diversity was possibly underestimated. Only a handful of AZD1222 recipients, several in all, had baseline seropositivity.

The length of the CDR3 is 15 residues. From germline, CDR1 is MNHNY and CDR2 SVGAGI (reference sequence). The V gene lost 4 bases and the J gene lost 2 bases, with 13 bases spanning the gap. The TCR originated in an adult who received the AZD1222 COVID-19 vaccine. This chain links TRBV6-6 with TRBJ2-3, with TRBD2 as a possible D gene (6 bases). Sequencing was performed on peripheral blood, taken 28 days after the second AZD1222 dose. The CDR3 reads CASSSSGGNTDTQYF. In DNA form, the CDR3 reads TGTGCCAGCAGTTCAAGTGGGGGGAACACAGATACGCAGTATTTT.